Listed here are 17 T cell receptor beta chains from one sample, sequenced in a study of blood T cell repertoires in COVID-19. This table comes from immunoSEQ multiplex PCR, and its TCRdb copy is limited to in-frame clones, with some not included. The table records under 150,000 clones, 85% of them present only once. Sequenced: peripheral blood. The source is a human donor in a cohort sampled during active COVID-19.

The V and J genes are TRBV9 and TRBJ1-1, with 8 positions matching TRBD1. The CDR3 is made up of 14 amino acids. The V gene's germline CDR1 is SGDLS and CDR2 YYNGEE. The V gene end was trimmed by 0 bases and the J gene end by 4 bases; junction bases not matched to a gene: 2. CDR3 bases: TGTGCCAGCAGCGTAGCTACAGGGGGCACTGAAGCTTTCTTT. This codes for CASSVATGGTEAFF.

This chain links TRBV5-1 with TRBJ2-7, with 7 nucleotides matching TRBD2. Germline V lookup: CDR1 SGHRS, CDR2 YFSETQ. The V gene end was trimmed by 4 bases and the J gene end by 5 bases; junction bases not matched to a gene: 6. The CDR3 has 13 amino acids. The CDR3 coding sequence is TGCGCCAGCAGCACAAGCGGGGTAAACGAGCAGTACTTC. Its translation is CASSTSGVNEQYF.

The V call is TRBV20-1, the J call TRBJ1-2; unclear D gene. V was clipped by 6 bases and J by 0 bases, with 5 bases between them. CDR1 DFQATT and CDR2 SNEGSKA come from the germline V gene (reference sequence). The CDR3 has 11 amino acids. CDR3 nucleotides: TGCAGTGCATCTTCTAACTATGGCTACACCTTC. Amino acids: CSASSNYGYTF.

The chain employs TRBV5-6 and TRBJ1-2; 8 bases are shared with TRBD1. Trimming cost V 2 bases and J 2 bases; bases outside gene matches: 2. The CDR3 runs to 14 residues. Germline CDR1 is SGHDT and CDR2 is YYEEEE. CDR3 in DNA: TGTGCCAGCAGCTTACAGGGGGAAAACTATGGCTACACCTTC. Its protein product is CASSLQGENYGYTF.

CDR3: CASSSGLAGGSYEQYF. Written as DNA, the CDR3 is TGTGCCAGCAGCTCGGGACTAGCGGGGGGTTCCTACGAGCAGTACTTC. J is TRBJ2-7 and V is TRBV7-6; 15 nucleotides agree with TRBD2. The CDR3 sequence is 16 residues long. Germline loops: CDR1 SGHVS, CDR2 FNYEAQ. Unmatched junction bases numbered 2, after V lost 4 bases and J lost 1 base.

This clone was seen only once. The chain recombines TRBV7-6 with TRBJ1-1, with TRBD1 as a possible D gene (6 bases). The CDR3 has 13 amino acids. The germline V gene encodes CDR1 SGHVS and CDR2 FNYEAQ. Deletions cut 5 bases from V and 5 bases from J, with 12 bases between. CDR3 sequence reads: CASSPRGGTEAFF. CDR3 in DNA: TGTGCCAGCAGCCCCCGAGGGGGTACTGAAGCTTTCTTT.

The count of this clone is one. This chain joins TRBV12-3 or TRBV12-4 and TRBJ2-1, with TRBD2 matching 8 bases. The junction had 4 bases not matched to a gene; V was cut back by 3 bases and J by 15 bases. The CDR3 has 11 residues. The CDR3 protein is CASSLGGGRFF. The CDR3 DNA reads TGTGCCAGCAGTTTGGGCGGGGGGAGGTTCTTC.

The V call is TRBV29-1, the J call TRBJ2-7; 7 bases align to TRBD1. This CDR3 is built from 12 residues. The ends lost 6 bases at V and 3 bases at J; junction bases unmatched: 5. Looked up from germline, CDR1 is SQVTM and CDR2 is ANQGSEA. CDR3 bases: TGCAGCGTAACAGGGGAAAGCTACGAGCAGTACTTC. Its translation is CSVTGESYEQYF.

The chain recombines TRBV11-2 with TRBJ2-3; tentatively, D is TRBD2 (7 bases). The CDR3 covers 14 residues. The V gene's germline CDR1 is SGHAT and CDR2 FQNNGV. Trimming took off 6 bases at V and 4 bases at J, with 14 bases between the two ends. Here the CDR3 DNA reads TGTGCCAGCAGGAGGGGGGGGGCCGCAGATACGCAGTATTTT. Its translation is CASRRGGAADTQYF.

DNA of the CDR3: TGTGCCAGCAGCCAAGACTCCCCCTATAGCAATCAGCCCCAGCATTTT. Protein sequence: CASSQDSPYSNQPQHF. The chain uses TRBV3-1 (or the pseudogene TRBV3-2) and TRBJ1-5; no reliable D call. The CDR3 is made up of 16 amino acids. Germline loops: CDR1 LGHDT, CDR2 YNNKEL (reference sequence). V lost 0 bases to trimming and J lost 0 bases, with 9 bases between them.

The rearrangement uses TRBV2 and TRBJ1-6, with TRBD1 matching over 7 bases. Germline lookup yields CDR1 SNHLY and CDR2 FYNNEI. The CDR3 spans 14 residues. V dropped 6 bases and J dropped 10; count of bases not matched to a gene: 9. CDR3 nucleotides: TGTGCCAGCAGGGGACAGCTCACGGCGTCACCCCTCCACTTT. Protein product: CASRGQLTASPLHF.

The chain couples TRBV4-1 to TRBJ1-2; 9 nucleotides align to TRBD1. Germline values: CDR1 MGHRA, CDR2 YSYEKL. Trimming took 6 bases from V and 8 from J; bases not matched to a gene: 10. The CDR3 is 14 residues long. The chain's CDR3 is CASSPRTGARGYTF. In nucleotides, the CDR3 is TGCGCCAGCAGTCCAAGGACAGGGGCACGCGGCTACACCTTC.

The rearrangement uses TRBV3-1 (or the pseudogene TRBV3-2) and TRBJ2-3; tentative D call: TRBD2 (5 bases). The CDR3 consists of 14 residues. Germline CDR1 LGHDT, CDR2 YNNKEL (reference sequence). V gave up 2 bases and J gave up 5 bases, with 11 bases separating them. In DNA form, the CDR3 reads TGTGCCAGCAGCCAAACGCGGGTGGAAGATACGCAGTATTTT. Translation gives CASSQTRVEDTQYF.

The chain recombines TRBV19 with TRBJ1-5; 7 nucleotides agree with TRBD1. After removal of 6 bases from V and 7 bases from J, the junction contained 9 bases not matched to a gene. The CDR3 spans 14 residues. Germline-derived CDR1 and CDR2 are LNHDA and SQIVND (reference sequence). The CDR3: CASRNTGEGQPQHF. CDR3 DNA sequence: TGTGCCAGTAGAAATACAGGGGAAGGACAGCCCCAGCATTTT.

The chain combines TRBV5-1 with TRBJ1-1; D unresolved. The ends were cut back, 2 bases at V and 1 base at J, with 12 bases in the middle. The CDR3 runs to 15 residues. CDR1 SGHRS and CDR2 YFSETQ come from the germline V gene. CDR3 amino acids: CASSFEPGPNTEAFF. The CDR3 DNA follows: TGCGCCAGCAGCTTCGAGCCGGGTCCGAACACTGAAGCTTTCTTT.

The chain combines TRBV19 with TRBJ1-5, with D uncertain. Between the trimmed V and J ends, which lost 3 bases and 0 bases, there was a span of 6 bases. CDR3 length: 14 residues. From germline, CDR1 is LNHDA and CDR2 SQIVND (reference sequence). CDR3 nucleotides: TGTGCCAGTAGTATTTCAGGTAGCAATCAGCCCCAGCATTTT. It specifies CASSISGSNQPQHF.

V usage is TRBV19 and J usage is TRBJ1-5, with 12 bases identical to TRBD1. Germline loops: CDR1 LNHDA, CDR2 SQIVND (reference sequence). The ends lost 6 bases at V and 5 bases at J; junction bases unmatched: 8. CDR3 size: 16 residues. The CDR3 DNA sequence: TGTGCCAGTAGGGACCGGGACAGGGGGCTCGATCAGCCCCAGCATTTT. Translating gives CASRDRDRGLDQPQHF.